The clone carrying this TCR beta chain was picked up many times. Losses at the gene ends were 4 bases for V and 14 bases for J; bases not matched to a gene: 8. Germline CDR1 and CDR2: SNHLY and FYNNEI. This CDR3 is 12 amino acids long. HTBI primers from iRepertoire and Arm-PCR of CDR3 regions yielded the TCR beta libraries. One entry per CDR3 protein results from TCRdb running MiXCR on the multiplex PCR reads. The sample includes around 450,000 distinct CDR3 sequences, about 15% of them seen just once. This specimen comes from a study of regulatory T cells in long-lasting Graves disease. This sample's time point: newly diagnosed GD, antithyroid drugs for less than 3 months. RNA isolated from PBMCs was used to make the TCR library. These same data were also listed under a study on T cells in Graves' hyperthyroidism and ophthalmopathy.

Material: peripheral blood mononuclear cells (PBMCs), obtained at new diagnosis, from a patient treated with antithyroid drugs. The source is a woman aged 40 to 50 with Graves disease. This chain joins TRBV2 and TRBJ2-1; 7 bases are a match to TRBD2. CDR3 region: CASSVTAGREFF. The CDR3 DNA is TGTGCCAGCAGTGTTACAGCGGGAAGGGAGTTCTTC.